This T cell receptor beta chain is from a study of cytomegalovirus exposure and HLA in healthy donors. The PCR had 60 Vbeta and 13 Jbeta primers. The data were produced by immunoSEQ multiplex PCR, yet TCRdb's version contains in-frame clones alone and is incomplete. The sample carries roughly 90,000 clones, approximately 84% recorded once. With respect to this clone: Its antigen is as yet unknown.

CDR1 is SGHRS and CDR2 is YFSETQ in the germline V gene. V lost 4 bases and J lost 1, with 11 bases in between. The CDR3 length is 14 residues. Study results and limitations: In a later analysis, CMV-associated beta chains were mostly HLA-associated, it appeared. A reported reduction in N-insertions relative to the approximately 600-donor mean was seen in an Asian-associated ancestry cluster in a later analysis. Presence/absence results assume similar sequencing depth per donor, which may not hold.

The sequenced material came from PBMCs. The chain combines TRBV5-1 with TRBJ1-1; possibly TRBD1 for D (6 bases). This sequence was found in a man younger than 35 in good health and CMV-seronegative. CDR3 residues: CASSQGHQNTEAFF. The CDR3 region has the DNA TGCGCCAGCAGCCAGGGACACCAGAACACTGAAGCTTTCTTT.